This is a list of T cell receptor beta chains from one sample in a study of CD8 T cells in Susac syndrome. MiXCR, applied by TCRdb to the immunoSEQ multiplex PCR reads, yields one record per CDR3 protein. The sample carries about 300,000 distinct CDR3 sequences, approximately 90% recorded once. The sequenced sample was CD8+ T cells from PBMCs. These receptors all come from a human donor with multiple sclerosis. CDR3s include the opening cysteine and the closing phenylalanine or tryptophan. The D gene is left open where the match is weak. Only some rows state a clone size, as once, few, many or a class for expanded clones.

CASSLGSLAYNEQFF	TGTGCCAGCAGCTTGGGTAGTCTAGCTTACAATGAGCAGTTCTTC	TRBV5-6	-	-	TRBJ2-1
CASSYTPGTVGYEQYF	TGTGCCAGCAGTTACACGCCCGGGACAGTAGGGTACGAGCAGTACTTC	TRBV6-2/TRBV6-3	TRBD1	-	TRBJ2-7
CASSESGTAVEQYF	TGTGCCAGCAGCGAATCCGGGACAGCAGTCGAGCAGTACTTC	TRBV7-9	TRBD1	few	TRBJ2-7
CASSSQGDGNEKLFF	TGTGCCAGCAGCTCGCAGGGGGACGGTAATGAAAAACTGTTTTTT	TRBV7-8	TRBD1	-	TRBJ1-4
CASSQDAGGTEAFF	TGCGCCAGCAGCCAAGATGCAGGGGGTACTGAAGCTTTCTTT	TRBV4-1	TRBD1	-	TRBJ1-1
CASSLGTTGSNEQFF	TGTGCCAGCAGCTTAGGAACGACAGGGTCAAATGAGCAGTTCTTC	TRBV13	TRBD1	-	TRBJ2-1
CASSLVYEQFF	TGTGCCAGCAGTTTGGTATATGAGCAGTTCTTC	TRBV12-3/TRBV12-4	-	-	TRBJ2-1
CASSHGGGSTDTQYF	TGCGCCAGCAGCCATGGCGGGGGGAGCACAGATACGCAGTATTTT	TRBV4-3	TRBD2	-	TRBJ2-3
CAWGVGSGANVLTF	TGTGCCTGGGGTGTGGGCTCTGGGGCCAACGTCCTGACTTTC	TRBV30	-	-	TRBJ2-6
CASSAGQGDYEQYF	TGCGCCAGCAGCGCCGGACAGGGGGACTACGAGCAGTACTTC	TRBV4-3	TRBD1	once	TRBJ2-7
CASSQSNPSMTGELFF	TGTGCCAGCAGCCAGAGCAACCCCTCCATGACCGGGGAGCTGTTTTTT	TRBV6-1	-	once	TRBJ2-2
CASSHAPGTVNSNQPQHF	TGCGCCAGCAGCCATGCCCCCGGGACAGTGAATAGCAATCAGCCCCAGCATTTT	TRBV4-1	TRBD1	-	TRBJ1-5
CASSDNMNTEAFF	TGTGCCAGCAGCGACAACATGAACACTGAAGCTTTCTTT	TRBV13	-	-	TRBJ1-1
CASPPDFTDTQYF	TGTGCCAGCCCCCCGGATTTCACAGATACGCAGTATTTT	TRBV5-4	-	-	TRBJ2-3
CASSPLRAAGELFF	TGTGCCAGTAGTCCTCTACGTGCGGCCGGGGAGCTGTTTTTT	TRBV19	-	-	TRBJ2-2
CSARVTVYGYTF	TGCAGTGCTAGAGTAACGGTCTATGGCTACACCTTC	TRBV20-1	-	-	TRBJ1-2
CASSHVRGAANEQFF	TGTGCCAGCTCGCACGTCAGGGGGGCGGCCAATGAGCAGTTCTTC	TRBV28	-	-	TRBJ2-1
CASSKAITQENYEQYF	TGTGCCAGCAGCAAAGCAATTACACAGGAGAACTACGAGCAGTACTTC	TRBV21-1	-	-	TRBJ2-7
CASSPSASGGVETQYF	TGTGCCAGCAGCCCCTCGGCTAGCGGAGGGGTAGAGACCCAGTACTTC	TRBV6-1	TRBD2	-	TRBJ2-5
CASSSARGEQFF	TGTGCCAGCAGCTCCGCCCGGGGTGAGCAGTTCTTC	TRBV11-2	-	-	TRBJ2-1
CASSLGVGDNTGELFF	TGTGCCAGCAGTCTAGGGGTGGGCGATAACACCGGGGAGCTGTTTTTT	TRBV27	-	-	TRBJ2-2
CAISGGTTGQPATNEKLFF	TGTGCCATCAGTGGGGGGACAACAGGCCAACCTGCAACTAATGAAAAACTGTTTTTT	TRBV10-3	-	-	TRBJ1-4
CASSITATGGGQPQHF	TGTGCCAGTAGCATTACCGCGACAGGGGGCGGGCAGCCCCAGCATTTT	TRBV19	TRBD1	-	TRBJ1-5
CASSLEVGGGLAAYEQYF	TGTGCCAGCAGCCTAGAAGTAGGGGGGGGACTAGCGGCCTACGAGCAGTACTTC	TRBV7-6	TRBD2	-	TRBJ2-7
CASSVGGRSPYEQCF	TGTGCCAGCAGCGTCGGGGGGCGCTCCCCCTACGAGCAGTGCTTC	TRBV28	-	-	TRBJ2-7
CATHDQGDYGYTF	TGTGCCACCCACGATCAGGGTGACTATGGCTACACCTTC	TRBV25-1	-	-	TRBJ1-2
CASSHLRGSSYEQYF	TGTGCCAGCAGCCACCTTCGGGGCAGCTCCTACGAGCAGTACTTC	TRBV5-6	-	-	TRBJ2-7
CASSQDLAGNEKLFF	TGTGCCAGCAGCCAAGATTTGGCGGGGAATGAAAAACTGTTTTTT	TRBV3-1	-	-	TRBJ1-4
CATSRDQGFHEQYF	TGTGCCACCAGCAGAGATCAGGGCTTTCACGAGCAGTACTTC	TRBV15	-	-	TRBJ2-7
CASSSFPSGRTSEQYF	TGTGCCAGCAGTTCATTCCCCAGCGGGAGGACTAGCGAGCAGTACTTC	TRBV28	TRBD2	-	TRBJ2-7
CASSQGVYSYEQYF	TGTGCCAGCAGCCAAGGCGTCTACTCCTACGAGCAGTACTTC	TRBV4-2	-	-	TRBJ2-7
CSVSGTGHTGELFF	TGCAGCGTTTCTGGGACAGGGCACACCGGGGAGCTGTTTTTT	TRBV29-1	TRBD1	-	TRBJ2-2
CASSRDRGGYNSPLHF	TGTGCCAGCAGCAGGGACAGGGGCGGCTATAATTCACCCCTCCACTTT	TRBV21-1	-	-	TRBJ1-6
CASSSDGPLDEQYF	TGTGCCAGCAGCTCTGACGGGCCGCTCGACGAGCAGTACTTC	TRBV7-2	-	-	TRBJ2-7
CASSPLTANTGELFF	TGTGCCAGCAGCCCCTTAACCGCGAACACCGGGGAGCTGTTTTTT	TRBV7-3	-	-	TRBJ2-2
CATNPRQGNAGANVLTF	TGTGCCACCAACCCGAGGCAGGGGAACGCTGGGGCCAACGTCCTGACTTTC	TRBV28	-	-	TRBJ2-6
CSAESEGGLAGYSEQFF	TGCAGTGCTGAGAGCGAGGGTGGACTAGCGGGATACAGTGAGCAGTTCTTC	TRBV20-1	TRBD2	-	TRBJ2-1
CASSSGPSGAEAFF	TGTGCCAGCAGCTCTGGACCCTCCGGGGCTGAAGCTTTCTTT	TRBV13	-	-	TRBJ1-1
CASSSRDRGTGELFF	TGTGCCAGCAGCTCGAGGGACAGGGGCACCGGGGAGCTGTTTTTT	TRBV4-2	TRBD1	-	TRBJ2-2
CSAHTSGRIIPYNEQFF	TGCAGTGCTCATACTAGCGGGAGGATAATCCCCTACAATGAGCAGTTCTTC	TRBV20-1	TRBD2	-	TRBJ2-1
CASSFSLQQGADGELFF	TGTGCCAGCAGTTTCTCGCTGCAGCAGGGGGCAGACGGGGAGCTGTTTTTT	TRBV6-5	TRBD1	-	TRBJ2-2
CSARDQGGGYTEAFF	TGCAGTGCTAGAGATCAAGGGGGAGGGTATACTGAAGCTTTCTTT	TRBV20-1	-	-	TRBJ1-1
CASSHTNEQFF	TGTGCCAGCAGTCATACCAATGAGCAGTTCTTC	TRBV27	-	-	TRBJ2-1
CASSDDVGASYEQYF	TGTGCCAGCAGTGACGATGTAGGAGCCAGTTACGAGCAGTACTTC	TRBV6-1	-	-	TRBJ2-7
CASSQGELLGKTEAFF	TGCGCCAGCAGCCAAGGGGAACTCCTGGGGAAGACTGAAGCTTTCTTT	TRBV4-1	-	-	TRBJ1-1